This T cell receptor (beta chain) was documented in a study of cytomegalovirus exposure and HLA in healthy donors. A multiplex PCR was run with 60 Vbeta primers and 13 Jbeta primers. The protocol was immunoSEQ multiplex PCR, while the TCRdb copy is restricted to in-frame clones and leaves out a portion. Of more than 95,000 clones listed, about 79% were seen once; the top ten hold about 4.5%. Looked up from germline, CDR1 is SGHRS and CDR2 is YFSETQ. The CDR3 is 14 amino acids. V was shortened by 0 bases and J by 6 bases, with 13 bases between the two germline ends. General study findings and limits: The study recorded 150 to 200 TCR beta chains that were cytomegalovirus-associated. In a later analysis, HLA-associated TCR beta chains were more clonally expanded than equally common others.

As to this clone: Its antigen is still unknown.

This receptor was obtained from a man aged 30 to 39 in good health and CMV-seropositive. The genes are TRBV5-1 and TRBJ2-7; D call uncertain. The specimen was PBMCs. As DNA, the CDR3 is TGCGCCAGCAGCTTGGGCTCCACCCTAGGCGAGCAGTACTTC. Translated, it gives CASSLGSTLGEQYF.